This T cell receptor (beta chain) originates from a study of graft-versus-host responses after intestinal transplantation. Whole-study context: Multivisceral, liver-intestinal, or isolated intestinal transplants were given to recipients. Study findings and constraints: Association was observed between peak circulating GvH clone levels and early post-transplant HvG declines. In patients with graft-donor T cell macrochimerism, allograft graft-versus-host to host-versus-graft clonal ratios were high.

Some clones are missing from TCRdb's copy, which holds only in-frame ones; the method was immunoSEQ multiplex PCR. The sample contains some 90,000 clones, 82% of which appear only once. In the case of this clone: Antigen specificity is unknown.

This CDR3 spans 13 amino acids. V was clipped by 2 bases and J by 3 bases, with 7 bases between them. Per germline, CDR1 KGHSH and CDR2 LQKENI. The sample here was unstimulated CD4+ T cells sorted from spleen or lymph node cells, taken before intestinal transplant. The sequence was collected from a human donor who received an intestinal transplant. The V call is TRBV18, the J call TRBJ1-2; D remains unclear. In nucleotides, the CDR3 is TGTGCCAGCTCACCATTGGCAGACTATGGCTACACCTTC. Encoded protein: CASSPLADYGYTF.